This passage covers 9 T cell receptor beta chains from one sample sequenced in a study of cytomegalovirus exposure and HLA in healthy donors. The PCR had 60 Vbeta and 13 Jbeta primers. Repertoires were generated with immunoSEQ multiplex PCR, while TCRdb's copy carries only in-frame clones and drops some. In the table there are 100,000 or so clones, more than 9.5% of which are singletons. Sequencing input: PBMCs. These receptors were taken from a man aged 40-49 years in good health and CMV-seropositive.

This clone appeared a few times. The V call is TRBV11-3, the J call TRBJ1-1; D remains ambiguous. Trimming cost V 0 bases and J 6 bases, with 8 bases left between them. This CDR3 comprises 13 residues. The germline gives CDR1 SGHNT, CDR2 YENEEA. CDR3 sequence reads: CASSLDLTAEAFF. In DNA, the CDR3 is TGTGCCAGCAGCTTAGATTTAACAGCTGAAGCTTTCTTT.

V gene TRBV5-1 combines with J gene TRBJ1-1, with D tentatively TRBD1 (5 bases). This CDR3 region has 14 residues. V was shortened by 0 bases and J by 4 bases, with 10 bases between the two germline ends. Germline CDR1 is SGHRS and CDR2 is YFSETQ. The CDR3 coding sequence is TGCGCCAGCAGCTTGGGGGGGGAGGTCACTGAAGCTTTCTTT. Amino acid sequence: CASSLGGEVTEAFF.

This chain links TRBV19 with TRBJ2-2; TRBD2 aligns across 12 bases. Germline V lookup: CDR1 LNHDA, CDR2 SQIVND (reference sequence). J lost 5 bases, V lost 3 bases, and 7 bases had no gene match. The CDR3 loop spans 17 amino acids. The CDR3 DNA reads as TGTGCCAGTAGTATGTTCCTAGCGGGAGGGGGAACCGGGGAGCTGTTTTTT. It encodes CASSMFLAGGGTGELFF.

This clone has a handful of counts. The V gene is TRBV28, the J gene TRBJ2-7; 7 bases align to TRBD2. The length of the CDR3 is 13 residues. Trimming removed 3 bases from V and 3 bases from J; junction bases left unmatched: 2. Germline values: CDR1 MDHEN, CDR2 SYDVKM. In DNA form, the CDR3 reads TGTGCCAGCAGTTTCGCTAGCGGCTACGAGCAGTACTTC. Encoded protein: CASSFASGYEQYF.

This clone was observed a few times. The chain links TRBV10-3 to TRBJ2-2; 12 bases are shared with TRBD2. V was pared by 0 bases and J by 6 bases, with 5 bases of the junction left unmatched. In germline, CDR1 is ENHRY, CDR2 SYGVKD. The CDR3 covers 17 residues. The CDR3 nucleotides read TGTGCCATCAGTGAGTCGGCCACTAGCGGGAGGTCCGGGGAGCTGTTTTTT. This gives the protein CAISESATSGRSGELFF.

The chain has TRBV4-3 and TRBJ2-1, with D possibly TRBD2 on 5 matching bases. The germline V gene has CDR1 LGHNA and CDR2 YSLEER. The CDR3 runs to 16 residues. The germline V and J ends were trimmed by 0 bases and 0 bases, with 9 bases remaining between them. CDR3 sequence: CASSQEVRDSYNEQFF. DNA of the CDR3: TGCGCCAGCAGCCAAGAGGTCCGGGACTCCTACAATGAGCAGTTCTTC.

This clone was seen more than once but under ten times. The chain recombines TRBV7-9 with TRBJ1-1; 9 positions agree with TRBD1. The CDR3 runs 13 residues. The V gene's germline CDR1 is SEHNR and CDR2 FQNEAQ (reference sequence). V lost 2 bases and J lost 8; bases outside the gene matches: 3. The CDR3 sequence: CASSLRQGEEAFF. The CDR3 DNA sequence: TGTGCCAGCAGCTTACGACAGGGGGAAGAAGCTTTCTTT.

This clone was found a few times. Germline and junction disagree at one end, which may indicate a read error. V gene TRBV15 combines with J gene TRBJ1-4; D possibly corresponds to TRBD1 (6 bases). This CDR3 contains 14 residues. Germline V CDR1 and CDR2: LNHNV, YYDKDF (reference sequence). For the CDR3, the DNA is TGTGCCACCAGCAGATTAGGGGGACGACCAACTCTAAATTTT. Protein: CATSRLGGRPTLNF.

The chain recombines TRBV5-1 with TRBJ2-1, with 11 bases identical to TRBD2. The CDR3 spans 16 residues. V dropped 4 bases and J dropped 3; count of bases not matched to a gene: 6. Germline CDR1 SGHRS, CDR2 YFSETQ. DNA for the CDR3: TGCGCCAGCAGCCTGGGGACTAGCGGCGTCTACAATGAGCAGTTCTTC. This gives the protein CASSLGTSGVYNEQFF.